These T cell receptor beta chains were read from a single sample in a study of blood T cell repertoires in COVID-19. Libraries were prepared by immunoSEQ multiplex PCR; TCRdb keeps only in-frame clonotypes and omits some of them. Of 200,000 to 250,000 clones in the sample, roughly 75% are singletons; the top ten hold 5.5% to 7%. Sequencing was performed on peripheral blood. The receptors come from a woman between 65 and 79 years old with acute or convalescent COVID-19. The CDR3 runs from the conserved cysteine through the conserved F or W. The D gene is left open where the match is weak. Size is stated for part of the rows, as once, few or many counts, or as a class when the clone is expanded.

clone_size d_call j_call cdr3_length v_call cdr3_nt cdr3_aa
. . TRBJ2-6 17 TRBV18 TGTGCCAGCTCACCAGTCGGGTTACCCTCTGGGGCCAACGTCCTGACTTTC CASSPVGLPSGANVLTF
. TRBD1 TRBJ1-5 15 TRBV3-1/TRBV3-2 TGTGCCAGCAGCCAGCTAGGGACAGAAGCTCAGCCCCAGCATTTT CASSQLGTEAQPQHF
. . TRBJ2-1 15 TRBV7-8 TGTGCCAGCAGCGCAACAGGGAAAGCGTACAATGAGCAGTTCTTC CASSATGKAYNEQFF
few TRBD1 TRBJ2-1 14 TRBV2 TGTGCCAGCAGGAAACAGGGGGCAAACAATGAGCAGTTCTTC CASRKQGANNEQFF
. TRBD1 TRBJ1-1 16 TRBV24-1 TGTGCCACCAGTGATTCACAGGGACAGGGCCGGACTGAAGCTTTCTTT CATSDSQGQGRTEAFF
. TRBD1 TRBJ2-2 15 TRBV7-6 TGTGCCAGCAGAACGACAGGGGGAAACACCGGGGAGCTGTTTTTT CASRTTGGNTGELFF
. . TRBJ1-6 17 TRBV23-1 TGCGCCAGCAGTCAAAAAACCACGGCCAGGGCTATTTCACCCCTCCACTTT CASSQKTTARAISPLHF
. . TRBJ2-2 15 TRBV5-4 TGTGCCAGCAGCCAATTGGTACAGGGCGCCGGGGAGCTGTTTTTT CASSQLVQGAGELFF
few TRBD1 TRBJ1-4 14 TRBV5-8 TGTGCCAGCAGCTTGGGGTGGACAGGCGAAAAACTGTTTTTT CASSLGWTGEKLFF
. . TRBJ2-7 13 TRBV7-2 TGTGCCAGCAGCCTTACGCAGGCTTACGAGCAGTACTTC CASSLTQAYEQYF
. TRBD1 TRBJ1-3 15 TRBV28 TGTGCCAGCAGTGTCGACAGGGCCTCTGGAAACACCATATATTTT CASSVDRASGNTIYF
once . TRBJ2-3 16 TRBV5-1 TGCGCCAGCAGCTTGGAATTCGGGGGGCCGACAGATACGCAGTATTTT CASSLEFGGPTDTQYF
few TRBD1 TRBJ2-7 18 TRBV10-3 TGTGCCATCAGTGAGTCCGGGATCGGACAGGGGTTGTTCTACGAGCAGTACTTC CAISESGIGQGLFYEQYF
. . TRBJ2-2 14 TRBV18 TGTGCCAGCTCACAGGGAGGGAACACCGGGGAGCTGTTTTTT CASSQGGNTGELFF
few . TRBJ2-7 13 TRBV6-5 TGTGCCAGCAAGGACAGAGGACCCCCCGAGCAGTACTTC CASKDRGPPEQYF
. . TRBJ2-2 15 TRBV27 TGTGCCAGCAGTTCCCAGACAGACAACACCGGGGAGCTGTTTTTT CASSSQTDNTGELFF
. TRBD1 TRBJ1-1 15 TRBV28 TGTGCCAGCAGTTCAGGGACAGGGTCCAACACTGAAGCTTTCTTT CASSSGTGSNTEAFF
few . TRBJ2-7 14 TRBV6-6 TGTGCCAGCAGTTACTCAGGGGCGGTCTACGAGCAGTACTTC CASSYSGAVYEQYF
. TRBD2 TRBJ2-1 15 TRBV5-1 TGCGCCAGCAGCCGGGGACTAGCGGGAGCCCTGGAGCAGTTCTTC CASSRGLAGALEQFF
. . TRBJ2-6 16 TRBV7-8 TGTGCCAGCAGCTTAAACAGGGCCTCTGGGGCCAACGTCCTGACTTTC CASSLNRASGANVLTF
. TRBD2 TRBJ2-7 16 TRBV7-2 TGTGCCAGCAGCTTCCCGGGACTAGCGGAATCCTACGAGCAGTACTTC CASSFPGLAESYEQYF
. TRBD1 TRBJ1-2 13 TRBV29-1 TGCAGCGGTCGACAGGGGGCAACGGGTGGCTACACCTTC CSGRQGATGGYTF
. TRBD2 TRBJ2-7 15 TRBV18 TGTGCCAGCTCATCCGGGACTAGCCTTACCTACGAGCAGTACTTC CASSSGTSLTYEQYF
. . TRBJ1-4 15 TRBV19 TGTGCCAGTAGGACTGACAGGACAACTAATGAAAAACTGTTTTTT CASRTDRTTNEKLFF
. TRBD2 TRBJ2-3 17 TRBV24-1 TGTGCCACCAGTGACCTCGGACTAGCGGGATCCACAGATACGCAGTATTTT CATSDLGLAGSTDTQYF
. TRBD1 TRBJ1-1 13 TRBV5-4 TGTGCCAGCAGCTCACGACAGGGCACTGAAGCTTTCTTT CASSSRQGTEAFF
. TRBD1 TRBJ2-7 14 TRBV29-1 TGCAGCGTTGCGAGGGGACAGGGACCCTACGAGCAGTACTTC CSVARGQGPYEQYF
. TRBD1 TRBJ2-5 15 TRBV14 TGTGCCAGCAGCCGGACTTGGGGGACAGAAGAGACCCAGTACTTC CASSRTWGTEETQYF
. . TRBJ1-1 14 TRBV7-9 TGTGCCAGCAGCTTAGTATTTGGGTGGGAGGAAGCTTTCTTT CASSLVFGWEEAFF
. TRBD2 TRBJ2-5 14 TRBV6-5 TGTGCCAGCAGGAACTTGGGGGGGCAAGAGACCCAGTACTTC CASRNLGGQETQYF
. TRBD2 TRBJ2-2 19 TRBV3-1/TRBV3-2 TGTGCCAGCCCAGAACCCGGAGAGCGGGAGAGGGGGAACACCGGGGAGCTGTTTTTT CASPEPGERERGNTGELFF
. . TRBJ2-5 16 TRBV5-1 TGCGCCAGCAGCTTGGGCTCCCGGGGGTCCGGAGAGACCCAGTACTTC CASSLGSRGSGETQYF
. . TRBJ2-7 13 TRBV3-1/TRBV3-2 TGTGCCAGCAGCCAGACTGGGGGGTACGAGCAGTACTTC CASSQTGGYEQYF
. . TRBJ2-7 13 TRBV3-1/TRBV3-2 TGTGCCAGCAGCCAAACGCAGGGCTACGAGCAGTACTTC CASSQTQGYEQYF
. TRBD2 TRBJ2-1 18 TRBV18 TGTGCCAGCTCTCTATTAGGGACTAGCGGAGCCCTCTACAATGAGCAGTTCTTC CASSLLGTSGALYNEQFF
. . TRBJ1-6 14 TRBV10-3 TGTGCCATCAGTGTCGACTACTATAATTCACCCCTCCACTTT CAISVDYYNSPLHF
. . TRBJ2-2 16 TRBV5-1 TGCGCCAGCAGCTTCCAAGCGGGTACGAACACCGGGGAGCTGTTTTTT CASSFQAGTNTGELFF
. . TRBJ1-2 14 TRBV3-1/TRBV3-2 TGTGCCAGCAGCCAAGGAGGAGGCGGGAACGGCTACACCTTC CASSQGGGGNGYTF
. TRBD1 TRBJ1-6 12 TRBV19 TGTGCCAGTGGACAGGGTATTACTCCCCTCCACTTT CASGQGITPLHF
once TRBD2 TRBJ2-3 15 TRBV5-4 TGTGCCAGCAGCTTCGGCGGACTAGCGGGTAATACGCAGTATTTT CASSFGGLAGNTQYF
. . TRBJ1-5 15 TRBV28 TGTGCCAGCAGTCCCCTTGGCAGTGGCAATCAGCCCCAGCATTTT CASSPLGSGNQPQHF
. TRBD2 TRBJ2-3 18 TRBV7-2 TGTGCCAGCAGCTCACGACTGACTAGCGGGAGGAACACAGATACGCAGTATTTT CASSSRLTSGRNTDTQYF
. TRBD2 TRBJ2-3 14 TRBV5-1 TGCGCCAGCAGCTCTAGCGGGAGCACAGATACGCAGTATTTT CASSSSGSTDTQYF
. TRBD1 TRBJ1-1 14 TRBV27 TGTGCCAGCAGTTTAGACAGGGCGAACACTGAAGCTTTCTTT CASSLDRANTEAFF
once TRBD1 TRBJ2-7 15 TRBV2 TGTGCCAGCAGTGAGGTGAGACAGGGGGCGGCCGAGCAGTACTTC CASSEVRQGAAEQYF
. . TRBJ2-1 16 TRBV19 TGTGCCAGTAGTATCTCCCTAGCCTCCGTAGGCGATGAGCAGTTCTTC CASSISLASVGDEQFF
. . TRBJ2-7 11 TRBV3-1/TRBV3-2 TGTGCCAGCAGCCGAGCAGGGTTCCAGTACTTC CASSRAGFQYF
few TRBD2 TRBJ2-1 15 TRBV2 TGTGCCAGCACTTCCGGGACTAGCGGGAGAGGTGAGCAGTTCTTC CASTSGTSGRGEQFF
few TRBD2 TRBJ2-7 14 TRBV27 TGTGCCAGCAGTCGACTAGCGGGAGCAGCCGAGCAGTACTTC CASSRLAGAAEQYF
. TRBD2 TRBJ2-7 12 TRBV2 TGTGCCAGCAGGCCAGCGGGACTCGGGCAGTACTTC CASRPAGLGQYF
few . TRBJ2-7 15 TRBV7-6 TGTGCCAGCAGCTTAGAGAACAGTCGTCTCGACGAGCAGTACTTC CASSLENSRLDEQYF
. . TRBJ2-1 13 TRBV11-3 TGTGCCAGCAGTTACCAGGGCTACAATGAGCAGTTCTTC CASSYQGYNEQFF
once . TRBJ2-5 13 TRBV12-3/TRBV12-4 TGTGCCAGCAGTTTCAGGGGTGGGGAGACCCAGTACTTC CASSFRGGETQYF
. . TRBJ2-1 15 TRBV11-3 TGTGCCAGCAGCTTAGCTAGCGAGGTGTACAATGAGCAGTTCTTC CASSLASEVYNEQFF
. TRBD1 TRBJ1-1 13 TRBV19 TGTGCCAGTAGTATAGCCGGGACAGTTGAAGCTTTCTTT CASSIAGTVEAFF
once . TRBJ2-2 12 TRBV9 TGTGCCAGCAGCGTAGCAGCCGGGGAGCTGTTTTTT CASSVAAGELFF
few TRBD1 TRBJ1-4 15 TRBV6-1 TGTGCCAGCAGTGAAACAGGGGCCTTTAATGAAAAACTGTTTTTT CASSETGAFNEKLFF
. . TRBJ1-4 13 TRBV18 TGTGCCAGCTCTGCAGGATGGGATGAAAAACTGTTTTTT CASSAGWDEKLFF